This TCR beta chain was documented in a study of T cells in Graves' hyperthyroidism and ophthalmopathy. Study-wide background: At the time of initial diagnosis and before any treatment, peripheral blood was collected.

This clonotype was counted many times. Germline V gene sequence: CDR1 DFQATT, CDR2 SNEGSKA (reference sequence). The CDR3 loop spans 13 amino acids. V was pared by 3 bases and J by 6 bases, with 14 bases between. Amplification of TCR beta CDR3 regions used RNA as the template. The primer set for the first-round RT-PCR of the TCR CDR3 was HTBI. TCRdb fed the multiplex PCR reads into MiXCR, producing one record per CDR3 protein. The repertoire includes hundreds of thousands of distinct CDR3 sequences, 20% to 25% of them detected once, and roughly a quarter sits in the top ten. Sequencing was performed on blood. The chain joins TRBV20-1 to TRBJ2-5; D possibly corresponds to TRBD2 (5 bases). This TCR derives from a man aged 35-49 years with Graves' hyperthyroidism that later progressed to Graves' ophthalmopathy. CDR3 in DNA: TGCAGTGCTAGGCGGAGGAGCTACCAGACCCAGTACTTC. Its translation: CSARRRSYQTQYF.